This T cell receptor beta chain came from a study of CD8+ T cells in alopecia areata. Study-level points and caveats: Higher clonality was seen in lesional scalp than in normal scalp, especially in alopecia totalis/universalis.

The CDR3 covers 17 residues. Trimming cost V 3 bases and J 2 bases; bases outside gene matches: 9. Germline V gives CDR1 SGDLS, CDR2 YYNGEE. Treatment described: oral pan-JAK inhibitor, 5-10 mg twice daily. For this clone: The antigen is not known.

Extracted from the samples, RNA was reverse transcribed into cDNA to serve as the sequencing template. The data were produced by immunoSEQ multiplex PCR, yet TCRdb's version contains in-frame clones alone and is incomplete. The sample holds 120,000 or so clones, around 63% seen once. This specimen was CD4+ T cells sorted from blood, taken at week 4, from a patient treated with tofacitinib. The gene calls are TRBV9 and TRBJ1-4; 8 bases map to TRBD1. This clonotype originated in a human donor with alopecia areata. The DNA of the CDR3 is TGTGCCAGCAGCGCCGGACAGGGAAGAACTACTAATGAAAAACTGTTTTTT. Protein sequence: CASSAGQGRTTNEKLFF. The whole variable domain, remainder taken from reference TRBV9 and TRBJ1-4, is DSGVTQTPKHLITATGQRVTLRCSPRSGDLSVYWYQQSLDQGLQFLIQYYNGEERAKGNILERFSAQQFPDLHSELNLSSLELGDSALYFCASSAGQGRTTNEKLFFGSGTQLSVL.